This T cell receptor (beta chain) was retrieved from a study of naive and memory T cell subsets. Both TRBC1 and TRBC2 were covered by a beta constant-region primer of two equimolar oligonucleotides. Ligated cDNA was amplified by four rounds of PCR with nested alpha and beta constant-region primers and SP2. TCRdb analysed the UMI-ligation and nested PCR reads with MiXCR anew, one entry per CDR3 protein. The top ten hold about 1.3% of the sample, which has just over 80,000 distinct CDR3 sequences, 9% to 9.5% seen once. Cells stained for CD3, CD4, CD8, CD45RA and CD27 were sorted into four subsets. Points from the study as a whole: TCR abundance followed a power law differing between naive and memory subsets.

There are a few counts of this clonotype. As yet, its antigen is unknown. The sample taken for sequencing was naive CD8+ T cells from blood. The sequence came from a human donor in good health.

The CDR3 coding sequence is TGTGCCACCAGTGACTGGGACCGGGTCACGCAGTATTTT. It yields the protein CATSDWDRVTQYF. The V call is TRBV24-1, the J call TRBJ2-3, with D possibly being TRBD1 or TRBD2 (5 bases each). The CDR3 sequence is 13 residues long. The V gene's germline CDR1 is KGHDR and CDR2 SFDVKD. V was pared by 4 bases and J by 9 bases, with 13 bases between.